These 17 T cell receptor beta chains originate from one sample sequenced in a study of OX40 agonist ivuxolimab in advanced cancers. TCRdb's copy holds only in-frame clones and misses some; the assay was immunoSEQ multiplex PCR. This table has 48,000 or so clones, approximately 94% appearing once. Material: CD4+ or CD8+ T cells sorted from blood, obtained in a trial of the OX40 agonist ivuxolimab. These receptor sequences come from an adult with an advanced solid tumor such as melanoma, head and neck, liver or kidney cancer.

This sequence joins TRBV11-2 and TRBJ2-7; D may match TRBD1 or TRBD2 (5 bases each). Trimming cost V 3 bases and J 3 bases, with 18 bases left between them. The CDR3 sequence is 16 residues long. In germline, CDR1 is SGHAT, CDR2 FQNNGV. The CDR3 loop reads CASSLAPSGASYEQYF. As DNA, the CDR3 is TGTGCCAGCAGCTTGGCCCCGTCCGGGGCTAGCTACGAGCAGTACTTC.

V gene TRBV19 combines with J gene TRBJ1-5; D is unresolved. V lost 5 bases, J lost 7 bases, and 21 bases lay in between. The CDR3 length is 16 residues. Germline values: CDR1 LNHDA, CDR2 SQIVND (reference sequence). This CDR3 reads CASSPSDLTTGQPQHF. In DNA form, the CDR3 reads TGTGCCAGTAGTCCCTCGGATCTTACTACGGGGCAGCCCCAGCATTTT.

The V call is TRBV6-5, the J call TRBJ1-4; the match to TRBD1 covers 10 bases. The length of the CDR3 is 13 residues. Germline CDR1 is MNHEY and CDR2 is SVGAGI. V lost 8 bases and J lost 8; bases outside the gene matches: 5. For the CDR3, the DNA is TGTGCCAGCGCCGGGACAGGGGTAGAAAAACTGTTTTTT. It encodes CASAGTGVEKLFF.

The CDR3 reads CASSLDGLAGTNEQFF. The CDR3 DNA sequence: TGTGCCAGCAGCTTAGATGGCCTAGCGGGTACCAATGAGCAGTTCTTC. The J gene is TRBJ2-1, the V gene TRBV11-3; 8 bases are a match to TRBD2. Germline V gene lookup returns CDR1 SGHNT and CDR2 YENEEA. Trimming removed 0 bases from V and 6 bases from J; junction bases left unmatched: 7. The CDR3 runs to 16 residues.

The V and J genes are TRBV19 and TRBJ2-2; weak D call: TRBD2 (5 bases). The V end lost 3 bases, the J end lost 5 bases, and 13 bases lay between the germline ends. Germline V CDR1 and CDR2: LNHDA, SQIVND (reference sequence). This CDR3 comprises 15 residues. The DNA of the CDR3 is TGTGCCAGTAGTATTTTCGGGATTGGGACCGGGGAGCTGTTTTTT. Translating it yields CASSIFGIGTGELFF.

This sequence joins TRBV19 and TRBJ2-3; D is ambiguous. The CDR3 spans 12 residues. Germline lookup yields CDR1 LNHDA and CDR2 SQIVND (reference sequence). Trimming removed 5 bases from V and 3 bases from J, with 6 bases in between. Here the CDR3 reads CASSLSTDTQYF. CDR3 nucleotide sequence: TGTGCCAGTAGTTTGTCAACAGATACGCAGTATTTT.

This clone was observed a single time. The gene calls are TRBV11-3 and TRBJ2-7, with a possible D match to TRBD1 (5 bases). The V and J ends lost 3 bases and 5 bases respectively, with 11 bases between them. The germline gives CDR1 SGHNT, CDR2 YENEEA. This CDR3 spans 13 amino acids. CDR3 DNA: TGTGCCAGCAGCTTTTGGGGCGGCGACGAGCAGTACTTC. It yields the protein CASSFWGGDEQYF.

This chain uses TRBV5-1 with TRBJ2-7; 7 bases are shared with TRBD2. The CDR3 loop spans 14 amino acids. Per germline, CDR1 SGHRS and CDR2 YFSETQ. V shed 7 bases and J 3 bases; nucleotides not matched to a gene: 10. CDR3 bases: TGCGCCAGCTTGCAAAGCGGGACCTACTACGAGCAGTACTTC. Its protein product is CASLQSGTYYEQYF.

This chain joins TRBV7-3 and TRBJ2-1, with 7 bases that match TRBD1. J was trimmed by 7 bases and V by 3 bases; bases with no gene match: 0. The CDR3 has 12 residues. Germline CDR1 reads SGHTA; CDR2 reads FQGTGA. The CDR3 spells CASSLGQNEQFF. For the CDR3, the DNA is TGTGCCAGCAGCTTGGGACAGAATGAGCAGTTCTTC.

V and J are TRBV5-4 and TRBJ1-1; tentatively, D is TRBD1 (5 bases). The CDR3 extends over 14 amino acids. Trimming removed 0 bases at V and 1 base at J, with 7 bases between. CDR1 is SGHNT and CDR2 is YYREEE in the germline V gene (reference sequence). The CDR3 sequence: CASSLDRRNTEAFF. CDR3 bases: TGTGCCAGCAGCTTGGACAGGCGGAACACTGAAGCTTTCTTT.

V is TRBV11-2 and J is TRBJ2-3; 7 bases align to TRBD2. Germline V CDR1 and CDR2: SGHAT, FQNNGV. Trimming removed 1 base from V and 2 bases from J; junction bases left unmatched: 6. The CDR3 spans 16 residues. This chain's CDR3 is CASSLVGERDTDTQYF. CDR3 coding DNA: TGTGCCAGCAGCTTAGTAGGGGAGCGGGACACAGATACGCAGTATTTT.

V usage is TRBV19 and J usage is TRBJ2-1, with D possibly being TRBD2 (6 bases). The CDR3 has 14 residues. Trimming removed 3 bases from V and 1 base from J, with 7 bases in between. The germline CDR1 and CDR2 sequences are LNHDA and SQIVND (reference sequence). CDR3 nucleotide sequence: TGTGCCAGTAGTATTAGCGGTTCCTACAATGAGCAGTTCTTC. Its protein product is CASSISGSYNEQFF.

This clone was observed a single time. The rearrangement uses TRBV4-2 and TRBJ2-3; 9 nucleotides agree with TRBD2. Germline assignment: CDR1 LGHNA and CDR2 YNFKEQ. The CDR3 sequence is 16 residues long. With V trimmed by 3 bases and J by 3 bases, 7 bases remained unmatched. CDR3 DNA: TGTGCCAGCAGCCAGGTTAGCGGGAGTGAGACAGATACGCAGTATTTT. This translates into CASSQVSGSETDTQYF.

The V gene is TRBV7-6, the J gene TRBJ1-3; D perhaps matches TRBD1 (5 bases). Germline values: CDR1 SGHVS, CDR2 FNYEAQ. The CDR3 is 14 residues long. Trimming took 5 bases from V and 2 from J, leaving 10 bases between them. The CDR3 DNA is TGTGCCAGCAGCCCCCAGGGCCCTGGAAACACCATATATTTT. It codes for CASSPQGPGNTIYF. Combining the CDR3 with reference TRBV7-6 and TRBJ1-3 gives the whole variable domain GAGVSQSPRYKVTKRGQDVALRCDPISGHVSLYWYRQALGQGPEFLTYFNYEAQQDKSGLPNDRFSAERPEGSISTLTIQRTEQRDSAMYRCASSPQGPGNTIYFGEGSWLTVV.

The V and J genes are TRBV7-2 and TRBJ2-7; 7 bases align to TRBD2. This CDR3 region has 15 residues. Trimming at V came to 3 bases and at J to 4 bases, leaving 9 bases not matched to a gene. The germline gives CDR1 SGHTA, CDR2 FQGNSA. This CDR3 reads CASSFGGGLSYEQYF. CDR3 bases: TGTGCCAGCAGCTTTGGGGGAGGGCTTTCGTACGAGCAGTACTTC.

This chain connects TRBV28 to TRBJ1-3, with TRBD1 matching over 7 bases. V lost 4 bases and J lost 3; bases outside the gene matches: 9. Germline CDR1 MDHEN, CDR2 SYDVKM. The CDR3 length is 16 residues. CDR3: CASSWARQGDGNTIYF. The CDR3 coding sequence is TGTGCCAGCAGTTGGGCAAGACAGGGTGATGGAAACACCATATATTTT.

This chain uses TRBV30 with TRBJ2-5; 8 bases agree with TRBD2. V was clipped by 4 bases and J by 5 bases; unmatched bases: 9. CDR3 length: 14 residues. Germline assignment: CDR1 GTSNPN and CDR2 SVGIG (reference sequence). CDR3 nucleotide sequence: TGTGCCTGGAATCTGCCCCGGGGGGGCGAGACCCAGTACTTC. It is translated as CAWNLPRGGETQYF.